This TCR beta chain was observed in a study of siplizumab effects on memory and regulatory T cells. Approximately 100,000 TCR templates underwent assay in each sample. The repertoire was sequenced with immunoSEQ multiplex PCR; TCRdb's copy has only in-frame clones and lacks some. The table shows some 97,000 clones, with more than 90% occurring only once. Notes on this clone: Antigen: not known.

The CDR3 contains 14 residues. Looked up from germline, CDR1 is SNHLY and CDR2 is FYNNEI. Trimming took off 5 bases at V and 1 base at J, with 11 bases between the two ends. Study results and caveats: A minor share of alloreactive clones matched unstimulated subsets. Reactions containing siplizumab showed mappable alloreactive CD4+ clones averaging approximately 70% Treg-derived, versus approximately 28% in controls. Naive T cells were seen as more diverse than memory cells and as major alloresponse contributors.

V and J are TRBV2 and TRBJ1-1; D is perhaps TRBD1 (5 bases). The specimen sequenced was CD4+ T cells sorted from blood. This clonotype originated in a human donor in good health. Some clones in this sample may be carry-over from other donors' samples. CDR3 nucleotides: TGTGCCAGCAGTTTGAGACAGACGAACACTGAAGCTTTCTTT. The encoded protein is CASSLRQTNTEAFF.